This T cell receptor (beta chain) was recovered during a study of cytomegalovirus exposure and HLA in healthy donors. General observations from the study: Generally TCR sequences proved uncommon, though certain public TCRs appeared in numerous donors. Later analysis showed most CMV-associated TCR beta chains appearing HLA-restricted. A previous analysis found most TCR beta V segments productive roughly 87% or roughly 30% of the time. Analysis performed later found more than 15,000 TCR beta sequences associated with HLA alleles at 0.05 false discovery rate.

This clone was seen only a few times. What it recognizes is unknown. Looked up from germline, CDR1 is MGHDK and CDR2 is SYGVNS. The CDR3 has 17 residues. The J segment lost 4 bases and the V segment lost 4 bases, leaving 5 bases of the junction unmatched. It was with 60 Vbeta and 13 Jbeta primers that the PCR ran. Sequencing was performed with immunoSEQ multiplex PCR; in TCRdb, only in-frame clones are kept and a portion is missing. The sample gives approximately 110,000 clones, roughly 80% of which show up once; around 4% is in the top ten. This sequence originates from a woman aged 40 to 55 in good health and CMV-seronegative. The genes are TRBV25-1 and TRBJ2-1; 15 nucleotides agree with TRBD2. The sequencing input was PBMCs. The CDR3 loop is CASSVRTSGGVYNEQFF. The DNA for the CDR3 is TGTGCCAGCAGTGTGCGGACTAGCGGGGGGGTTTACAATGAGCAGTTCTTC. Filled out from reference TRBV25-1 and TRBJ2-1, the complete variable domain reads EADIYQTPRYLVIGTGKKITLECSQTMGHDKMYWYQQDPGMELHLIHYSYGVNSTEKGDLSSESTVSRIRTEHFPLTLESARPSHTSQYLCASSVRTSGGVYNEQFFGPGTRLTVL.